This T cell receptor beta chain appears in the sequencing data of a study of blood T cell repertoires in COVID-19. Whole-study context: Samples representing acute and convalescent COVID-19 were sourced from the United States, Italy and Spain. PBMCs, B-cell-depleted T cells, or T cells were the source of the cDNA or gDNA that made up the material.

This clone was counted a few times. Original processing methods: Amplification of reference gene primers was used by the study to estimate nucleated cell counts. TCRdb's table, derived via immunoSEQ multiplex PCR, lists solely in-frame clones and lacks some. The V and J calls and clone size were taken over from that table, and D and trimming were inferred from the DNA. Seen here are around 67,000 clones, under 95% observed once, and the top ten hold 8.5%. Germline loops: CDR1 SGDLS, CDR2 YYNGEE. Between the trimmed V and J ends, which lost 4 bases and 0 bases, there was a span of 8 bases. This CDR3 has 14 residues.

The gene calls are TRBV9 and TRBJ1-5; D is unresolved. The sequencing input was peripheral blood. The sequence was obtained from a human donor in a cohort sampled during active COVID-19. CDR3 sequence (DNA): TGTGCCAGCAGCCTGGGCCTTAGCAATCAGCCCCAGCATTTT. Protein product: CASSLGLSNQPQHF.